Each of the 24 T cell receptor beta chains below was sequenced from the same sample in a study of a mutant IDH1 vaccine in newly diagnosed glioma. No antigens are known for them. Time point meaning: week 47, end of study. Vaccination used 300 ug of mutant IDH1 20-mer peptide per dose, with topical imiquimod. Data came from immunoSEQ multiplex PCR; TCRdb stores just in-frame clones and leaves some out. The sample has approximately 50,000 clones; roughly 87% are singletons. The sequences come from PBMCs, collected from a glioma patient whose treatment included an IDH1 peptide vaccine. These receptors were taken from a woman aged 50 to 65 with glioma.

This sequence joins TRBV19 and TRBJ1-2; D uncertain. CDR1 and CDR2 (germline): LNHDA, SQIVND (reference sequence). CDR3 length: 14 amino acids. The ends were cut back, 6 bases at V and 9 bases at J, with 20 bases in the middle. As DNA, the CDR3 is TGTGCCAGTAGGGATACTCAGTTCCCCGATAGCTACACCTTC. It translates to CASRDTQFPDSYTF. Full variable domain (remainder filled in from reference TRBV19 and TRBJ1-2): DGGITQSPKYLFRKEGQNVTLSCEQNLNHDAMYWYRQDPGQGLRLIYYSQIVNDFQKGDIAEGYSVSREKKESFPLTVTSAQKNPTAFYLCASRDTQFPDSYTFGSGTRLTVV.

The CDR3 reads CASSRPLGGETQYF. In nucleotides, the CDR3 is TGTGCCAGCAGCCGACCACTAGGTGGAGAGACCCAGTACTTC. This rearrangement joins TRBV28 to TRBJ2-5; D may be TRBD2 (5 bases). CDR1 and CDR2 (germline): MDHEN, SYDVKM. The V end lost 6 bases, the J end lost 4 bases, and 15 bases lay between the germline ends. The CDR3 runs 14 residues. Combining the CDR3 with reference TRBV28 and TRBJ2-5 gives the whole variable domain DVKVTQSSRYLVKRTGEKVFLECVQDMDHENMFWYRQDPGLGLRLIYFSYDVKMKEKGDIPEGYSVSREKKERFSLILESASTNQTSMYLCASSRPLGGETQYFGPGTRLLVL.

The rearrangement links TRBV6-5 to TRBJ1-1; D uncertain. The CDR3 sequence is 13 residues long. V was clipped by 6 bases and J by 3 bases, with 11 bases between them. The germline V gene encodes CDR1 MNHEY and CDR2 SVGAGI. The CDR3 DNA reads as TGTGCCAGCAGCTCTGACGAGGACACTGAAGCTTTCTTT. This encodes CASSSDEDTEAFF.

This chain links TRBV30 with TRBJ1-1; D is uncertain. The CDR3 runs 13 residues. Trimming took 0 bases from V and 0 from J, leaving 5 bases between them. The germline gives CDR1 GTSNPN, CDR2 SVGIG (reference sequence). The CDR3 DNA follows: TGTGCCTGGAGTGTACGGGTGAACACTGAAGCTTTCTTT. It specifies CAWSVRVNTEAFF.

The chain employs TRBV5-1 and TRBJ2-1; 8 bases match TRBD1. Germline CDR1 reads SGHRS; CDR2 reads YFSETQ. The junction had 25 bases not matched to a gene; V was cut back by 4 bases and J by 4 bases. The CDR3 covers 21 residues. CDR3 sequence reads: CASSPGGTGSIRDLIYNEQFF. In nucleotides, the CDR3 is TGCGCCAGCAGCCCGGGCGGGACAGGCAGCATACGAGACCTAATTTACAATGAGCAGTTCTTC.

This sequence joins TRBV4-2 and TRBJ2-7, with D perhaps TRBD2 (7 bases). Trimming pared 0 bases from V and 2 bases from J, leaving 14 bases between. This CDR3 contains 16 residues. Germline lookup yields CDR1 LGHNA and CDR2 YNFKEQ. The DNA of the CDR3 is TGTGCCAGCAGCCAAGATACCCGGGGGGCAACCTACGAGCAGTACTTC. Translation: CASSQDTRGATYEQYF.

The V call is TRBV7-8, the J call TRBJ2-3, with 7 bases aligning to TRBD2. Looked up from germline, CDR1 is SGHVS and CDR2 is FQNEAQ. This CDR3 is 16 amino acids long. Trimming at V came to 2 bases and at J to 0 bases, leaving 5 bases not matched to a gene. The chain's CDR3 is CASSLSSGASTDTQYF. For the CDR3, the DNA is TGTGCCAGCAGCTTATCAAGCGGGGCTAGCACAGATACGCAGTATTTT.

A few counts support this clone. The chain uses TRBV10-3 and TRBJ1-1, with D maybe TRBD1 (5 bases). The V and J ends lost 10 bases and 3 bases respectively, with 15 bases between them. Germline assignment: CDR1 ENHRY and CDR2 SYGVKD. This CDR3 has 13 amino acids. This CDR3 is CATTYGGDTEAFF. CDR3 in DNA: TGTGCCACCACTTATGGGGGTGACACTGAAGCTTTCTTT.

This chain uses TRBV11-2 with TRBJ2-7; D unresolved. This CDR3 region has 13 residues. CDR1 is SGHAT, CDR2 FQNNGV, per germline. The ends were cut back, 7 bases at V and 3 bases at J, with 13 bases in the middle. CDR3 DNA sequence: TGTGCCAGCACCCTAGGGCGGAACTACGAGCAGTACTTC. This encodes CASTLGRNYEQYF.

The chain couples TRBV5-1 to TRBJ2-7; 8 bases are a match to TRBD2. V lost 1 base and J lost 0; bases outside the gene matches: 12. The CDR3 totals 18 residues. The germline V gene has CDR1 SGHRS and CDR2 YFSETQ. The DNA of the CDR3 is TGCGCCAGCAGCTTGATTCTTGGGGGGAGCGGGAGCTCCTACGAGCAGTACTTC. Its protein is CASSLILGGSGSSYEQYF.

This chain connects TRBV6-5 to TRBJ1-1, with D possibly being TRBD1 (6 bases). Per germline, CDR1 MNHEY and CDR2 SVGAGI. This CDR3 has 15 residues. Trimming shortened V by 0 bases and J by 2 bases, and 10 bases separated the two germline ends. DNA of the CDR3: TGTGCCAGCAGTTACTCCTACAGGGTTAACACTGAAGCTTTCTTT. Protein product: CASSYSYRVNTEAFF.

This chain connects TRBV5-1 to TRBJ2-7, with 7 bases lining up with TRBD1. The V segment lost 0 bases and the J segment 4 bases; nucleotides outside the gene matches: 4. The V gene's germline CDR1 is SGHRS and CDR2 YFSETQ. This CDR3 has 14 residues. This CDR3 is CASSLARQGYEQYF. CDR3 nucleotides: TGCGCCAGCAGCTTGGCAAGACAGGGATACGAGCAGTACTTC.

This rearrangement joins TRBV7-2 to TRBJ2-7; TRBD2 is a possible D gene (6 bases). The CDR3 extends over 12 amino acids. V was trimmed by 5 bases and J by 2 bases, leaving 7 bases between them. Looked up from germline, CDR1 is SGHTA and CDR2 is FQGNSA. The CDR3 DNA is TGTGCCAGCAGCCCGGGGGCCTACGAGCAGTACTTC. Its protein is CASSPGAYEQYF.

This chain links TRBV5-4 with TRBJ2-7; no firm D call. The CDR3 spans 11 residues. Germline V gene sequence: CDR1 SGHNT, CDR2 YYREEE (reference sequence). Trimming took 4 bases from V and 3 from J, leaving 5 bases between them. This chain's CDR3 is CASSSSYEQYF. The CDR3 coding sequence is TGTGCCAGCAGCAGTAGCTACGAGCAGTACTTC.

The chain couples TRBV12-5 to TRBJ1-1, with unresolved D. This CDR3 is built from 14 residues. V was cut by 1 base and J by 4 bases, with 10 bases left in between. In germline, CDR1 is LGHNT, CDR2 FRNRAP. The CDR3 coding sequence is TGTGCTAGTGGTTTGGACAGTCTAAGCACTGAAGCTTTCTTT. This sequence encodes CASGLDSLSTEAFF.

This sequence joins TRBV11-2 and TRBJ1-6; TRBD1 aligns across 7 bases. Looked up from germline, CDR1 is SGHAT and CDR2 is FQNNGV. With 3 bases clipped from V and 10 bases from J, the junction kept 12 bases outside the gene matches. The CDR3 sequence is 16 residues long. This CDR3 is CASSFRLDRVKSPLHF. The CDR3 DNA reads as TGTGCCAGCAGCTTCCGCCTCGACAGGGTCAAATCACCCCTCCACTTT. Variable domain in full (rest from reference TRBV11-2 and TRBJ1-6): EAGVAQSPRYKIIEKRQSVAFWCNPISGHATLYWYQQILGQGPKLLIQFQNNGVVDDSQLPKDRFSAERLKGVDSTLKIQPAKLEDSAVYLCASSFRLDRVKSPLHFGNGTRLTVT.

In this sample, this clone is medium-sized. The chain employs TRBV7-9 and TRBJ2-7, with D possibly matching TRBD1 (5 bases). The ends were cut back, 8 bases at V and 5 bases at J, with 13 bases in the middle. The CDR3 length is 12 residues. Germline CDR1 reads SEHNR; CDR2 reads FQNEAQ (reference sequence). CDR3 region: CASFGRADEQYF. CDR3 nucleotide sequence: TGTGCCAGCTTTGGCAGGGCGGACGAGCAGTACTTC.

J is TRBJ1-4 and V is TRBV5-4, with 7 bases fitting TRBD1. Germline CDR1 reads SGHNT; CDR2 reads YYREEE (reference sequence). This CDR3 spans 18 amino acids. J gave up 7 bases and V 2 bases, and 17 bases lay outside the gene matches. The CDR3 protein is CASSFGGIKGAPSEKLFF. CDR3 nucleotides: TGTGCCAGCAGCTTCGGGGGGATAAAGGGGGCGCCGAGTGAAAAACTGTTTTTT.

CDR3 bases: TGTGCCAGCAGTGAGAATAGCGGGGCTTACGAGCAGTACTTC. Its translation: CASSENSGAYEQYF. The chain links TRBV2 to TRBJ2-7; 8 bases agree with TRBD2. The CDR3 is made up of 14 amino acids. Germline loops: CDR1 SNHLY, CDR2 FYNNEI. Trimming at V came to 3 bases and at J to 4 bases, leaving 5 bases not matched to a gene.

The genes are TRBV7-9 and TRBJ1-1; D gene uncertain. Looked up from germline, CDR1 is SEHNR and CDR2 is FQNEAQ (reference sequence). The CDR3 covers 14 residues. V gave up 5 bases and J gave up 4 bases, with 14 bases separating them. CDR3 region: CASSPEVLGTEAFF. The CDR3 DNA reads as TGTGCCAGCAGCCCCGAGGTCTTGGGCACTGAAGCTTTCTTT.

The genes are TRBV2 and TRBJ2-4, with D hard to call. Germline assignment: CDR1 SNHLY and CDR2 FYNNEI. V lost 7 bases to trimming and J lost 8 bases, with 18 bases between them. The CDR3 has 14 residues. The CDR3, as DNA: TGTGCCAGCAACGTAGGGCAGGCCACTTACATTCAGTACTTC. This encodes CASNVGQATYIQYF.

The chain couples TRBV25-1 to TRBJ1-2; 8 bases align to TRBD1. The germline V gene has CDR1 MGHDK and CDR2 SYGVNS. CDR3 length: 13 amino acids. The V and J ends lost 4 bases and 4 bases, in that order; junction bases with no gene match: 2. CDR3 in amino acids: CASSGQGFYGYTF. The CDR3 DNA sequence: TGTGCCAGCAGTGGACAGGGGTTCTATGGCTACACCTTC.

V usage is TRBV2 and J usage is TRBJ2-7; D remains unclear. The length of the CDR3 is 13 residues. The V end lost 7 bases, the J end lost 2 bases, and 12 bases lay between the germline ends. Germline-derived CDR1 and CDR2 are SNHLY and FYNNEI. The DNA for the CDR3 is TGTGCCAGCACCCGGGCCCTCGCCTACGAGCAGTACTTC. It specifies CASTRALAYEQYF.

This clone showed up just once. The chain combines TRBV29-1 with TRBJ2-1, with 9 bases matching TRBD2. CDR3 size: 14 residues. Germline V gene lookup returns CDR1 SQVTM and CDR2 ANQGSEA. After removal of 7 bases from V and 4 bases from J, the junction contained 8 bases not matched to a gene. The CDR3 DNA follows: TGCAGCGCGGGTAGCGGGAGCTCGTACAATGAGCAGTTCTTC. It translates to CSAGSGSSYNEQFF.